This entry lists 20 T cell receptor beta chains sequenced from one sample in a study of blood T cells in healthy people across ages. With a J-beta primer mix and a sample-barcoded 5' primer, a second PCR ran about 6 to 11 cycles. TCRdb recomputed calls from the 5' RACE reads with MiXCR, one row per CDR3 protein. The table records approximately 690,000 distinct CDR3 sequences, roughly two fifths of them present only once. Sequencing input: blood. The receptors were sampled from a man older than 75 in good health.

CDR3 protein: CASSQDPETANEQFF. In nucleotides, the CDR3 is TGTGCCAGCAGCCAAGACCCCGAGACAGCAAATGAGCAGTTCTTC. The chain has TRBV3-1 and TRBJ2-1, with D maybe TRBD1 (5 bases). The CDR3 loop spans 15 amino acids. Between the trimmed V and J ends, which lost 0 bases and 7 bases, there was a span of 13 bases. From germline, CDR1 is LGHDT and CDR2 YNNKEL (reference sequence).

Points on this clonotype: The junction does not match germline at one end; this may be a read error. The CDR3 loop reads CASRQDWQSRNEQFF. DNA of the CDR3: TGCGCCAGCAGACAAGATTGGCAGTCTCGGAATGAGCAGTTCTTC. The chain joins TRBV4-3 to TRBJ2-1, with D unclear. CDR1 is LGHNA, CDR2 YSLEER, per germline. This CDR3 is 15 amino acids long.

This clonotype has a handful of counts. The genes are TRBV10-3 and TRBJ2-3, with TRBD1 matching 7 bases. The CDR3 has 15 amino acids. Losses at the gene ends were 6 bases for V and 0 bases for J; bases not matched to a gene: 6. Germline CDR1 ENHRY, CDR2 SYGVKD. The CDR3 region is CAIRDPGQSTDTQYF. CDR3 sequence (DNA): TGTGCCATCAGGGACCCGGGACAGAGCACAGATACGCAGTATTTT.

This chain links TRBV6-6 with TRBJ1-2; D not certain. The CDR3 contains 15 residues. The germline gives CDR1 MNHNY, CDR2 SVGAGI (reference sequence). Between the trimmed V and J ends, which lost 5 bases and 2 bases, there was a span of 15 bases. The CDR3 nucleotides are TGTGCCAGCAGTAATCTCTTGGCCTCCAACTATGGCTACACCTTC. Translation: CASSNLLASNYGYTF.

The chain recombines TRBV7-2 with TRBJ2-5; 8 bases align to TRBD2. V lost 3 bases and J lost 3; bases outside the gene matches: 3. There are 14 residues in the CDR3. Per germline, CDR1 SGHTA and CDR2 FQGNSA. The CDR3 protein is CASSFSGVKETQYF. CDR3 nucleotide sequence: TGTGCCAGCAGCTTTAGCGGGGTAAAAGAGACCCAGTACTTC.

The V call is TRBV14, the J call TRBJ2-3, with D possibly being TRBD1 (6 bases). This CDR3 has 15 residues. The ends were cut back, 2 bases at V and 1 base at J, with 10 bases in the middle. Germline CDR1 reads SGHDN; CDR2 reads FVKESK. DNA for the CDR3: TGTGCCAGCAGCCAACAGGGGATGGGCACAGATACGCAGTATTTT. Its translation is CASSQQGMGTDTQYF.

The chain links TRBV30 to TRBJ2-3, with D perhaps TRBD1 (5 bases). CDR1 and CDR2 (germline): GTSNPN, SVGIG (reference sequence). V lost 3 bases and J lost 2, with 12 bases in between. The CDR3 spans 14 residues. For the CDR3, the DNA is TGTGCCTGGAGGGCACTGACAGACACAGATACGCAGTATTTT. Translated: CAWRALTDTDTQYF.

The chain links TRBV20-1 to TRBJ2-1, with D possibly matching TRBD1 (6 bases). The DNA end is a closer match to TRBJ2-7, so the J assignment may be wrong. Germline CDR1 DFQATT, CDR2 SNEGSKA (reference sequence). The CDR3 runs to 15 residues. In DNA form, the CDR3 reads TGCAGTGCTAGAGCCCCAGGGGCCGGATACAATGAGCAGTACTTC. This sequence encodes CSARAPGAGYNEQYF.

This clonotype has more than one count but fewer than ten. This chain joins TRBV7-2 and TRBJ2-3; D may correspond to TRBD1 or TRBD2 (5 bases each). Trimming took 3 bases from V and 2 from J, leaving 18 bases between them. The CDR3 is 17 residues long. The germline CDR1 and CDR2 sequences are SGHTA and FQGNSA. The CDR3 DNA reads as TGTGCCAGCAGCTTCAGGCAGGGTAGAGGGTACACAGATACGCAGTATTTT. This translates into CASSFRQGRGYTDTQYF.

The chain combines TRBV7-9 with TRBJ1-5; D gene ambiguous. From germline, CDR1 is SEHNR and CDR2 FQNEAQ (reference sequence). Trimming stripped 5 bases from V and 9 bases from J, with 14 bases between. The CDR3 totals 13 residues. CDR3 residues: CASSPEGRGPQHF. CDR3 bases: TGTGCCAGCAGCCCCGAAGGTCGGGGGCCCCAGCATTTT.

This clonotype was picked up a small number of times. The chain uses TRBV7-2 and TRBJ2-7, with no clear D. Germline CDR1 reads SGHTA; CDR2 reads FQGNSA. V was shortened by 4 bases and J by 7 bases, with 11 bases between the two germline ends. This CDR3 has 12 residues. This CDR3 is CASSSLLGEQYF. The CDR3 DNA reads as TGTGCCAGCAGCTCCCTACTCGGGGAGCAGTACTTC.

J is TRBJ2-4 and V is TRBV2; no firm D call. The better agreement between TRBJ2-5 and the DNA end casts doubt on the J call. The CDR3 has 15 residues. Germline V lookup: CDR1 SNHLY, CDR2 FYNNEI. The CDR3 sequence is CASSEAVLQTETQYF. The CDR3 DNA follows: TGTGCCAGCAGTGAAGCGGTCTTACAGACAGAGACCCAGTACTTC.

The V call is TRBV3-1, the J call TRBJ2-3, with D tentatively TRBD2 (6 bases). The germline V and J ends were trimmed by 2 bases and 2 bases, with 11 bases remaining between them. This CDR3 has 15 amino acids. Germline V lookup: CDR1 LGHDT, CDR2 YNNKEL (reference sequence). CDR3 coding DNA: TGTGCCAGCAGCCAAAGGGCGGGAATCACAGATACGCAGTATTTT. This sequence encodes CASSQRAGITDTQYF.

The rearrangement joins TRBV6-5 to TRBJ2-3, with 7 bases fitting TRBD1. The CDR3 loop spans 15 amino acids. The junction had 7 bases not matched to a gene; V was cut back by 7 bases and J by 0 bases. Per the germline V gene, CDR1 is MNHEY and CDR2 is SVGAGI. As DNA, the CDR3 is TGTGCCAGCACCCCGGACAGGAGTAGCACAGATACGCAGTATTTT. The encoded protein is CASTPDRSSTDTQYF.

The chain uses TRBV9 and TRBJ2-3; 7 nucleotides agree with TRBD2. Germline-derived CDR1 and CDR2 are SGDLS and YYNGEE. Trimming at V came to 4 bases and at J to 3 bases, leaving 8 bases not matched to a gene. This CDR3 is 15 amino acids long. Written as DNA, the CDR3 is TGTGCCAGCAGCCTAGGACTAGTTTTTACAGATACGCAGTATTTT. Translated: CASSLGLVFTDTQYF.

This clonotype was seen only a few times. A junction end diverges from the germline sequence, so it may reflect a read error. The chain uses TRBV20-1 and TRBJ2-1; TRBD2 aligns across 8 bases. In germline, CDR1 is DFQATT, CDR2 SNEGSKA (reference sequence). This CDR3 contains 14 residues. CDR3 DNA: TGTAGTGCTAGCCAGGGGACTAGCTACAATGAGCAGTTCTTC. Protein product: CSASQGTSYNEQFF.

The sample holds many counts of this clonotype. The V and J genes are TRBV15 and TRBJ2-3, with TRBD2 matching over 7 bases. Trimming at V came to 0 bases and at J to 2 bases, leaving 8 bases not matched to a gene. This CDR3 region has 17 residues. Germline V gene sequence: CDR1 LNHNV, CDR2 YYDKDF (reference sequence). The CDR3 spells CATSRDRVGTNTDTQYF. Here the CDR3 DNA reads TGTGCCACCAGCAGAGATCGAGTGGGGACTAACACAGATACGCAGTATTTT.

This clonotype was detected a few times. The rearrangement links TRBV20-1 to TRBJ2-7; 8 nucleotides line up with TRBD1. This CDR3 comprises 13 residues. V dropped 2 bases and J dropped 3; count of bases not matched to a gene: 3. CDR1 and CDR2 from the germline V gene are DFQATT and SNEGSKA (reference sequence). The CDR3 DNA reads TGCAGTGCTAGAACCGGGACAGGCTACGAGCAGTACTTC. Translating it yields CSARTGTGYEQYF.

This rearrangement joins TRBV3-1 to TRBJ2-5, with 7 bases matching TRBD1. The J call is uncertain, as TRBJ2-7 better fits the DNA end. Germline values: CDR1 LGHDT, CDR2 YNNKEL (reference sequence). The CDR3 spans 13 residues. The DNA of the CDR3 is TGTGCCAGCAGCGCCCGACAGGGCCACGAGCAGTACTTC. Its translation: CASSARQGHEQYF.

The chain couples TRBV27 to TRBJ2-1, with 7 nucleotides matching TRBD2. CDR1 is MNHEY and CDR2 is SMNVEV in the germline V gene (reference sequence). The CDR3 extends over 16 amino acids. After removal of 2 bases from V and 0 bases from J, the junction contained 4 bases not matched to a gene. Here the CDR3 reads CASSLQGGSSYNEQFF. CDR3 nucleotides: TGTGCCAGCAGTTTACAGGGCGGGAGCTCCTACAATGAGCAGTTCTTC.